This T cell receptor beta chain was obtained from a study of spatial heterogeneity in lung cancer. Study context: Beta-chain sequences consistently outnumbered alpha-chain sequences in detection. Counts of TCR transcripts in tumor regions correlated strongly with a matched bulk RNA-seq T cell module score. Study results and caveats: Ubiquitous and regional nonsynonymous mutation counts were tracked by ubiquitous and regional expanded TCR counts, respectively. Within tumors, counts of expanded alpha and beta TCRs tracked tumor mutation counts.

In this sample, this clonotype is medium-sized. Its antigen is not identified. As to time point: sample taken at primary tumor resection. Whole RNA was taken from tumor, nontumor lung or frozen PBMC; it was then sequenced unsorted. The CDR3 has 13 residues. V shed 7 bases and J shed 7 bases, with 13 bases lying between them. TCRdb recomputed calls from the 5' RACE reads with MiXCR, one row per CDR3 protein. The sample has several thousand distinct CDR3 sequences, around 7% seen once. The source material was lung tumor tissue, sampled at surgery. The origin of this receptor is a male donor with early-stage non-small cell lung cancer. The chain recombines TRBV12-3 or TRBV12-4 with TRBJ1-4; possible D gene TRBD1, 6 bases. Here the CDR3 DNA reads TGTGCCAGCACTGGGGGCGAGGGTGAAAAACTGTTTTTT. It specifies CASTGGEGEKLFF.